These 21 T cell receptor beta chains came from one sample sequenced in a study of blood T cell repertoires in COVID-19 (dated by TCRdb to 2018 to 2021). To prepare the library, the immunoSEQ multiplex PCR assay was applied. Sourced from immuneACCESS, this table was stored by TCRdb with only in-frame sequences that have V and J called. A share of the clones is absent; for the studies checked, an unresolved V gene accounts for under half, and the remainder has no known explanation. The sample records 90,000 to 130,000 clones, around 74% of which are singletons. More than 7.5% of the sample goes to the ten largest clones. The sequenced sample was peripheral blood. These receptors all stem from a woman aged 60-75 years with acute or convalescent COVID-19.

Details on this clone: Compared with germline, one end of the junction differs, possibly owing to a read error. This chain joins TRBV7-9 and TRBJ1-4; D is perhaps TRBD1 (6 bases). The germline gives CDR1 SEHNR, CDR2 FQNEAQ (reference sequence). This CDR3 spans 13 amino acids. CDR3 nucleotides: TGTGCAAGCAAGTGGGGGCAGGGTGAAAAACTGTTTTTT. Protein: CASKWGQGEKLFF.

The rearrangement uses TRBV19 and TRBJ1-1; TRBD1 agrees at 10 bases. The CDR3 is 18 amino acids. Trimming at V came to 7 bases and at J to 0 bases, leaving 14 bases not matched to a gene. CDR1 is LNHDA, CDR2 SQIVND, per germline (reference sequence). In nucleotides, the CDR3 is TGTGCCAGTACCGACCCGACAGGGGGCACAGGATTGAACACTGAAGCTTTCTTT. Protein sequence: CASTDPTGGTGLNTEAFF.

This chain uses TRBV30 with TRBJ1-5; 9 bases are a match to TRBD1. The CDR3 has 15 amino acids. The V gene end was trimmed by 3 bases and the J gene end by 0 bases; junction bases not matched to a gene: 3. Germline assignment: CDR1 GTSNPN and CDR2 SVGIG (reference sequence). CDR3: CAWRTGGASNQPQHF. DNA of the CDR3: TGTGCCTGGAGGACAGGGGGGGCTAGCAATCAGCCCCAGCATTTT.

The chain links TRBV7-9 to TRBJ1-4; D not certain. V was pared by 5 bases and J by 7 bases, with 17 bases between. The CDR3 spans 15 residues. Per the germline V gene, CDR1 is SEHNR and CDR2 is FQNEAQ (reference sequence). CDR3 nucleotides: TGTGCCAGCAGCCCGGAGTGGAGTGATGGTGAAAAACTGTTTTTT. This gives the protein CASSPEWSDGEKLFF.

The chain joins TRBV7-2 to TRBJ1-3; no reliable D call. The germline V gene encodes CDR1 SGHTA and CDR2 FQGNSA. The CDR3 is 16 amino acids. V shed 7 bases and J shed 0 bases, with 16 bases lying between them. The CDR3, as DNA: TGTGCCAGCACTACTTACGTGCGGGACTCTGGAAACACCATATATTTT. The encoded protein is CASTTYVRDSGNTIYF. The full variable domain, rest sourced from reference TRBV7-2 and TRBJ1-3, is GAGVSQSPSNKVTEKGKDVELRCDPISGHTALYWYRQSLGQGLEFLIYFQGNSAPDKSGLPSDRFSAERTGGSVSTLTIQRTQQEDSAVYLCASTTYVRDSGNTIYFGEGSWLTVV.

This CDR3 reads CAWSVKGAGEKLFF. CDR3 nucleotides: TGTGCCTGGAGTGTGAAAGGGGCAGGAGAAAAACTGTTTTTT. V is TRBV30 and J is TRBJ1-4; a weak D match, TRBD1 (5 bases). Trimming cost V 0 bases and J 8 bases, with 13 bases left between them. The CDR3 length is 14 residues. Germline CDR1 and CDR2: GTSNPN and SVGIG (reference sequence).

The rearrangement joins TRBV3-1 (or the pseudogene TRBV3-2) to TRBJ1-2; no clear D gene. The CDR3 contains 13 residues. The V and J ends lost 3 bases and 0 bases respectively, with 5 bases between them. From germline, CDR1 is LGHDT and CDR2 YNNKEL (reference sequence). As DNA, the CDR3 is TGTGCCAGCAGCCAGACTTCTAACTATGGCTACACCTTC. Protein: CASSQTSNYGYTF.

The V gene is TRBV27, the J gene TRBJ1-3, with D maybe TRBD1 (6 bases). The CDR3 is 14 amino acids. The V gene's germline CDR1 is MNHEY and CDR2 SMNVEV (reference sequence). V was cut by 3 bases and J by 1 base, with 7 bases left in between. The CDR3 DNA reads TGTGCCAGCAGTTTGCAGGGGTCTGGAAACACCATATATTTT. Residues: CASSLQGSGNTIYF.

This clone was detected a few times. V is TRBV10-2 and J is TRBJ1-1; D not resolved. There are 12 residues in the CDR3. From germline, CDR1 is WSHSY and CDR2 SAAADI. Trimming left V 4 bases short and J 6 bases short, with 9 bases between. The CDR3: CASSAPDSEAFF. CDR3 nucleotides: TGCGCCAGCAGTGCTCCGGACTCTGAAGCTTTCTTT.

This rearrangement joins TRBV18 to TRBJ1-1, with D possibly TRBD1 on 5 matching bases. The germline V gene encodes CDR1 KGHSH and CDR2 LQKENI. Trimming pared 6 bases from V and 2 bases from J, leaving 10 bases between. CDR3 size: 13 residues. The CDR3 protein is CASSQGLNTEAFF. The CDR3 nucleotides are TGTGCCAGCTCCCAGGGACTAAACACTGAAGCTTTCTTT.

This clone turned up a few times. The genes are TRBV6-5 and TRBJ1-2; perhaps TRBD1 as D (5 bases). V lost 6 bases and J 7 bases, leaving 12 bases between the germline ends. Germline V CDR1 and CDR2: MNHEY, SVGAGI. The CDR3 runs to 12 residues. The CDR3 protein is CASSWGDTGYTF. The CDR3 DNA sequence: TGTGCCAGCAGCTGGGGGGATACTGGCTACACCTTC.

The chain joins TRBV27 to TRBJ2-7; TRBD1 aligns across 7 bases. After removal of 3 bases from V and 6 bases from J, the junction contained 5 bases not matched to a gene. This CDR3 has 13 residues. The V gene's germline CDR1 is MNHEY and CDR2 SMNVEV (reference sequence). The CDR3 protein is CASSFTGDGEQYF. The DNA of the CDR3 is TGTGCCAGCAGTTTCACAGGGGATGGCGAGCAGTACTTC.

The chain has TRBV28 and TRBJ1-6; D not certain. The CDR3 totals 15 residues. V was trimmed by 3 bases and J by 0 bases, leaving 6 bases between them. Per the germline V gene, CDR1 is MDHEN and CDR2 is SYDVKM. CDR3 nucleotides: TGTGCCAGCAGTTTCCCCATCTCCTATAATTCACCCCTCCACTTT. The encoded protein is CASSFPISYNSPLHF.

Written as DNA, the CDR3 is TGTGCCAGTAGTCCACGGGGGGACTCCTACAATGAGCAGTTCTTC. It codes for CASSPRGDSYNEQFF. The gene calls are TRBV19 and TRBJ2-1; 7 bases match TRBD2. The CDR3 consists of 15 residues. V shed 5 bases, J shed 0 bases, and the junction held 4 bases outside the gene matches. The germline V gene has CDR1 LNHDA and CDR2 SQIVND (reference sequence).

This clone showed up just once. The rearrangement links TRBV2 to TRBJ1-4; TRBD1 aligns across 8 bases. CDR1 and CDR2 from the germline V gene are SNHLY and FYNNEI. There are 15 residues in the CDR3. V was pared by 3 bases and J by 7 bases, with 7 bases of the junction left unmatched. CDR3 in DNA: TGTGCCAGCAGTGACAGGGGGCTGGAAGGTGAAAAACTGTTTTTT. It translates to CASSDRGLEGEKLFF.

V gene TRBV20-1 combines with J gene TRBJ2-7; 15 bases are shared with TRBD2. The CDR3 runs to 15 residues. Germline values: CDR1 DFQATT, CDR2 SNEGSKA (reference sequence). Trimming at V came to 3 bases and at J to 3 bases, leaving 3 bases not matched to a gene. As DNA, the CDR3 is TGCAGTGCTAGTAAGGGACTAGCGGGGGGCTACGAGCAGTACTTC. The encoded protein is CSASKGLAGGYEQYF.

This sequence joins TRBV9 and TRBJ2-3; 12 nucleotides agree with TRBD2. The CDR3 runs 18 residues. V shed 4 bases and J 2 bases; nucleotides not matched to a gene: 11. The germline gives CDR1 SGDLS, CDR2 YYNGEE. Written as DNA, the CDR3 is TGTGCCAGCAGCTTCCAAACGGGACTAGCGGGTATCACAGATACGCAGTATTTT. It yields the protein CASSFQTGLAGITDTQYF. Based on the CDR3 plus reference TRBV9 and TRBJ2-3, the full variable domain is DSGVTQTPKHLITATGQRVTLRCSPRSGDLSVYWYQQSLDQGLQFLIQYYNGEERAKGNILERFSAQQFPDLHSELNLSSLELGDSALYFCASSFQTGLAGITDTQYFGPGTRLTVL.

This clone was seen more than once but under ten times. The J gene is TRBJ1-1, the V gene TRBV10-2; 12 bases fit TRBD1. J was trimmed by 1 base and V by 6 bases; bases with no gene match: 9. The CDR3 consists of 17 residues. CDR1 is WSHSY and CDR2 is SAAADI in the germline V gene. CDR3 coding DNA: TGCGCCAGCAGAAACCGGGACAGGGGGCGAAAGAACACTGAAGCTTTCTTT. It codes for CASRNRDRGRKNTEAFF.

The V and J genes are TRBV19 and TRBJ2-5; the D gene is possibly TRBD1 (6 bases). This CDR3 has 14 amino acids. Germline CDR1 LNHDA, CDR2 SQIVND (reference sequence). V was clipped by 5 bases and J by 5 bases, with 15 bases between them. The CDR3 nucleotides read TGTGCCAGTAGTCACACAGGGCTTGGGGAGACCCAGTACTTC. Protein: CASSHTGLGETQYF.

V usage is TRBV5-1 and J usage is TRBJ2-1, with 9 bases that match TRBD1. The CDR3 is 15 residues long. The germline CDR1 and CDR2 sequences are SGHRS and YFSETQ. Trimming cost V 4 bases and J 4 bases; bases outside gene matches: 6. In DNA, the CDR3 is TGCGCCAGCAGCCGGACAGGGGAATATTACAATGAGCAGTTCTTC. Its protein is CASSRTGEYYNEQFF.

CDR3 loop: CASSSAGGLTDTQYF. In DNA, the CDR3 is TGTGCCAGCAGCTCAGCGGGGGGCCTCACAGATACGCAGTATTTT. V and J are TRBV5-6 and TRBJ2-3, with 9 bases identical to TRBD2. V gave up 3 bases and J gave up 2 bases; unmatched junction bases: 4. Germline V gene sequence: CDR1 SGHDT, CDR2 YYEEEE. CDR3 length equals 15 residues.